These 2 T cell receptor beta chains share one sample of origin, sequenced in a study of blood T cell repertoires in COVID-19 (dated by TCRdb to the early 2020s). The library was built by means of the immunoSEQ multiplex PCR assay. TCRdb stores this immuneACCESS table with in-frame sequences only. Part of the clones is absent; in the studies checked, under half of the shortfall reflects unresolved V genes, and no reason is known for the rest. The sample table records some 80,000 clones; around nine tenths of these occur just once. Together, the top ten hold under 8.5% of the sample. Sequencing was carried out using peripheral blood. These receptors originate from a man at least 80 years old with active or convalescent COVID-19.

J is TRBJ1-3 and V is TRBV19, with 9 bases lining up with TRBD1. The trim removed 6 bases at V and 4 bases at J, leaving 7 bases unmatched. The germline V gene has CDR1 LNHDA and CDR2 SQIVND (reference sequence). The CDR3 is 15 amino acids. The CDR3 spells CASRNTGTGGNTIYF. The DNA of the CDR3 is TGTGCCAGTAGAAATACCGGGACAGGGGGAAACACCATATATTTT. The whole variable domain, remainder taken from reference TRBV19 and TRBJ1-3, is DGGITQSPKYLFRKEGQNVTLSCEQNLNHDAMYWYRQDPGQGLRLIYYSQIVNDFQKGDIAEGYSVSREKKESFPLTVTSAQKNPTAFYLCASRNTGTGGNTIYFGEGSWLTVV.

This chain uses TRBV29-1 with TRBJ2-1; 9 nucleotides line up with TRBD1. The trim removed 6 bases at V and 5 bases at J, leaving 2 bases unmatched. Germline lookup yields CDR1 SQVTM and CDR2 ANQGSEA. The CDR3 spans 12 residues. The DNA for the CDR3 is TGCAGCGTCGGACAGGGGAACAATGAGCAGTTCTTC. This encodes CSVGQGNNEQFF.